These 6 T cell receptor beta chains were sequenced from one sample in a study of T cells in Graves' hyperthyroidism and ophthalmopathy. Amplified regions were TCR beta CDR3 sequences from RNA transcripts. In the first-round RT-PCR of the TCR CDR3, the HTBI primer set was used. In TCRdb, the multiplex PCR reads were re-called with MiXCR into one record per CDR3 protein. The data contain 250,000 to 300,000 distinct CDR3 sequences, roughly 13% of them singletons. The sample taken for sequencing was blood. The receptors stem from a middle-aged woman with Graves' hyperthyroidism.

The chain combines TRBV5-6 with TRBJ2-6, with D unresolved. Between the trimmed V and J ends, which lost 2 bases and 0 bases, there was a span of 6 bases. The CDR3 spans 15 residues. Per the germline V gene, CDR1 is SGHDT and CDR2 is YYEEEE. The CDR3 DNA follows: TGTGCCAGCAGCTTCGGCGACTCTGGGGCCAACGTCCTGACTTTC. As protein: CASSFGDSGANVLTF.

This clonotype was recorded many times. The J gene is TRBJ2-5, the V gene TRBV7-9, with D possibly being TRBD1 or TRBD2 (5 bases each). This CDR3 has 15 residues. The V and J ends lost 4 bases and 1 base respectively, with 13 bases between them. The V gene's germline CDR1 is SEHNR and CDR2 FQNEAQ (reference sequence). In nucleotides, the CDR3 is TGTGCCAGCAGCTCCTACCCAGGGAGCCAAGAGACCCAGTACTTC. As protein: CASSSYPGSQETQYF.

This clonotype was counted at least ten times. The V and J genes are TRBV2 and TRBJ2-6; D ambiguous. V was shortened by 4 bases and J by 12 bases, with 10 bases between the two germline ends. In germline, CDR1 is SNHLY, CDR2 FYNNEI. The CDR3 has 12 residues. The CDR3 nucleotides read TGTGCCAGCAGTGGCGACCCGTTCGTCCTGACTTTC. Amino acid sequence: CASSGDPFVLTF. Supplemented by reference TRBV2 and TRBJ2-6, the full variable domain reads EPEVTQTPSHQVTQMGQEVILRCVPISNHLYFYWYRQILGQKVEFLVSFYNNEISEKSEIFDDQFSVERPDGSNFTLKIRSTKLEDSAMYFCASSGDPFVLTFGAGSRLTVL.

Worth noting for this clonotype: An end of the junction differs from the germline gene, which may be a read error. CDR3 amino acids: CAWSVNSYDYTF. The CDR3 DNA sequence: TGTGCCTGGAGCGTAAACAGCTATGACTACACCTTC. The chain joins TRBV30 to TRBJ1-2; D not certain. This CDR3 comprises 12 residues. Per the germline V gene, CDR1 is GTSNPN and CDR2 is SVGIG (reference sequence).

At least ten counts were recorded for this clonotype. The chain couples TRBV7-9 to TRBJ2-7, with no clear D. Germline CDR1 reads SEHNR; CDR2 reads FQNEAQ (reference sequence). The CDR3 is 12 amino acids. Trimming removed 1 base at V and 6 bases at J, with 7 bases between. The CDR3 sequence is CASSLGGTEQYF. The CDR3 DNA sequence: TGTGCCAGCAGCTTAGGAGGTACCGAGCAGTACTTC.

In this sample, this clonotype turned up many times. The rearrangement joins TRBV2 to TRBJ2-2, with unresolved D. V lost 0 bases and J 5 bases, leaving 7 bases between the germline ends. Per the germline V gene, CDR1 is SNHLY and CDR2 is FYNNEI. The CDR3 length is 14 residues. The CDR3, as DNA: TGTGCCAGCAGTGAAGCGGTCCCGACCGGGGAGCTGTTTTTT. Residues: CASSEAVPTGELFF.